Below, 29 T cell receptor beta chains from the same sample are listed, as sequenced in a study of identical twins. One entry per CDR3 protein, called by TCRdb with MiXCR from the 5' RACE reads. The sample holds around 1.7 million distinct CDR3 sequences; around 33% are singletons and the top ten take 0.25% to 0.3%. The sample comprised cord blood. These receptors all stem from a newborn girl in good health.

The DNA of the CDR3 is TGTGCCAGCAGCCCACAGACTAGCGGGAGACTTACCTACGAGCAGTACTTC. Its translation is CASSPQTSGRLTYEQYF. The chain recombines TRBV3-1 with TRBJ2-7; 12 nucleotides align to TRBD2. The CDR3 contains 17 residues. Trimming removed 4 bases from V and 2 bases from J; junction bases left unmatched: 9. The germline V gene has CDR1 LGHDT and CDR2 YNNKEL (reference sequence).

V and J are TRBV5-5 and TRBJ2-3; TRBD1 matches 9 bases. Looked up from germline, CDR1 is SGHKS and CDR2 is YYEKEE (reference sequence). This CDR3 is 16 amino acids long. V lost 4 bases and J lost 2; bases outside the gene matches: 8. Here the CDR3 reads CASSLNRGLNTDTQYF. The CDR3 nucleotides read TGTGCCAGCAGCCTTAACAGGGGGCTTAACACAGATACGCAGTATTTT.

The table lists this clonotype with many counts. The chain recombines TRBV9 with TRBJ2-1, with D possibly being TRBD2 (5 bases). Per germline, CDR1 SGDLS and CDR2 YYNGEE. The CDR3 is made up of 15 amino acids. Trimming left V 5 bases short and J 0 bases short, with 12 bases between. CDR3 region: CASSVGRASYNEQFF. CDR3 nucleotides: TGTGCCAGCAGTGTCGGGCGGGCCTCCTACAATGAGCAGTTCTTC.

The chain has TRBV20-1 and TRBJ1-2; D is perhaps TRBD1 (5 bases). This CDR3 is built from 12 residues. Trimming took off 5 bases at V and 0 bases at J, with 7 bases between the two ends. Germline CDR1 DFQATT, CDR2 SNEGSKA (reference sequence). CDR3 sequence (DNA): TGCAGTGCTCAGACAGCTAACTATGGCTACACCTTC. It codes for CSAQTANYGYTF.

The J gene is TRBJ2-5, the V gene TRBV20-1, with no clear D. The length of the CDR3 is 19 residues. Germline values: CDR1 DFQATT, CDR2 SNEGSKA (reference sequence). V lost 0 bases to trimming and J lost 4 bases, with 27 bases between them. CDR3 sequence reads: CSARDMGGYRRTIRETQYF. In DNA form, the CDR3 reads TGCAGTGCTAGAGATATGGGCGGTTACAGACGTACAATACGAGAGACCCAGTACTTC.

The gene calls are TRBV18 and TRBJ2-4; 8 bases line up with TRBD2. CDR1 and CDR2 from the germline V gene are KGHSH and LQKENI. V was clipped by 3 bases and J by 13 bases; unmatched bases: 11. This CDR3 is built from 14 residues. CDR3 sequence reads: CASSPGTREGVQYF. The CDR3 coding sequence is TGTGCCAGCTCACCCGGGACTCGGGAGGGTGTGCAGTACTTC.

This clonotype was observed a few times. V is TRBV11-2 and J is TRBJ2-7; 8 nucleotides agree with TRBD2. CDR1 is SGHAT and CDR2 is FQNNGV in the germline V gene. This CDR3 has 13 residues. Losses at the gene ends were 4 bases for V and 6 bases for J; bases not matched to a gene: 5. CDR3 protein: CASSSQLAAEQYF. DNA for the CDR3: TGTGCCAGCAGCTCTCAACTAGCGGCCGAGCAGTACTTC.

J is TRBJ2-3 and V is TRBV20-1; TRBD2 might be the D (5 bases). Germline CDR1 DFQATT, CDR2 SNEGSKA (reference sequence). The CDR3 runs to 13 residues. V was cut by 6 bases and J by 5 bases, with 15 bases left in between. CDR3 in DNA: TGCAGTGCCCCTCCGGCGGCGGGAGATACGCAGTATTTT. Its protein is CSAPPAAGDTQYF.

The CDR3 coding sequence is TGTGCCAGCAGTACTCGACTAGCGGGAGCAGATACGCAGTATTTT. Protein product: CASSTRLAGADTQYF. The chain carries TRBV27 and TRBJ2-3; 12 bases map to TRBD2. CDR1 is MNHEY and CDR2 is SMNVEV in the germline V gene (reference sequence). The CDR3 has 15 residues. J was trimmed by 4 bases and V by 5 bases; bases with no gene match: 4.

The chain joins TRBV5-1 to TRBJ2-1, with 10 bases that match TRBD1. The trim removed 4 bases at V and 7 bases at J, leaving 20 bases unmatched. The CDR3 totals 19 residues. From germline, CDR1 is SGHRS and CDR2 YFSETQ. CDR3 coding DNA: TGCGCCAGCAGCATTGGACAGGGGGTTTTTAGCGGGACCCATAATGAGCAGTTCTTC. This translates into CASSIGQGVFSGTHNEQFF.

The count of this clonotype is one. CDR3 protein: CASSLWGQRTDTQYF. The CDR3 DNA sequence: TGTGCCAGCAGCTTGTGGGGACAGCGCACAGATACGCAGTATTTT. The genes are TRBV5-5 and TRBJ2-3; 7 bases agree with TRBD1. The germline V gene encodes CDR1 SGHKS and CDR2 YYEKEE (reference sequence). The CDR3 consists of 15 residues. V was clipped by 1 base and J by 1 base; unmatched bases: 3. The variable domain in full, with the rest retrieved from reference TRBV5-5 and TRBJ2-3, is DAGVTQSPTHLIKTRGQQVTLRCSPISGHKSVSWYQQVLGQGPQFIFQYYEKEERGRGNFPDRFSARQFPNYSSELNVNALLLGDSALYLCASSLWGQRTDTQYFGPGTRLTVL.

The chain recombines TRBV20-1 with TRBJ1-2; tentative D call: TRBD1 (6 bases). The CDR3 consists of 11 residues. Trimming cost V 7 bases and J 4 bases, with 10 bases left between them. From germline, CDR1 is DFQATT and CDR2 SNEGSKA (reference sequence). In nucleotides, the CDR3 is TGCAGTGAGGACAGCTTCTATGGCTACACCTTC. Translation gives CSEDSFYGYTF.

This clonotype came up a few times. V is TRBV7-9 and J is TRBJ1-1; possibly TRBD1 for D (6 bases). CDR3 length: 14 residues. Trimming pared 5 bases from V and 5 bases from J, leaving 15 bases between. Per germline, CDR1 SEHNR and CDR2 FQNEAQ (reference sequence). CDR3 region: CASSPQQGRTEAFF. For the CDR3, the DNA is TGTGCCAGCAGCCCCCAACAGGGAAGAACTGAAGCTTTCTTT.

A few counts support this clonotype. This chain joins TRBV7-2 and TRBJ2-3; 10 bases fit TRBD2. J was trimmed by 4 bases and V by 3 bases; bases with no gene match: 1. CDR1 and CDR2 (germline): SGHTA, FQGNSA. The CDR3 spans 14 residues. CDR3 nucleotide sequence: TGTGCCAGCAGCTTCACTAGCGGGGCAGATACGCAGTATTTT. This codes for CASSFTSGADTQYF.

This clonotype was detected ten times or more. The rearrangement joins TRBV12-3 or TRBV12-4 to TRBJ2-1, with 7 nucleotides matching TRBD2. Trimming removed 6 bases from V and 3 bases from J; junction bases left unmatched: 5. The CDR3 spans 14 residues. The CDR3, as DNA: TGTGCCAGCAGATTGACTAGCATCTACAATGAGCAGTTCTTC. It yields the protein CASRLTSIYNEQFF.

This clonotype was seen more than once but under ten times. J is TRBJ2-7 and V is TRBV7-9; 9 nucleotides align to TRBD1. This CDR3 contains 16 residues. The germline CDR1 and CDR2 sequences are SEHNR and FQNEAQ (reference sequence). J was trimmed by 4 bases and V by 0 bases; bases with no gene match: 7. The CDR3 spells CASSLAGGTGHYEQYF. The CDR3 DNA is TGTGCCAGCAGCTTAGCCGGGGGGACAGGGCATTACGAGCAGTACTTC. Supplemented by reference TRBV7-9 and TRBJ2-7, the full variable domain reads DTGVSQNPRHKITKRGQNVTFRCDPISEHNRLYWYRQTLGQGPEFLTYFQNEAQLEKSRLLSDRFSAERPKGSFSTLEIQRTEQGDSAMYLCASSLAGGTGHYEQYFGPGTRLTVT.

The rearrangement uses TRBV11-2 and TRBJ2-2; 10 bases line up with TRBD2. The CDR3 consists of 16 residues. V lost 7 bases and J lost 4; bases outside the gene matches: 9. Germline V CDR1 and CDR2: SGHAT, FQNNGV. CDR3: CASTKRGGQVTGELFF. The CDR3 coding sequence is TGTGCCAGCACCAAGCGGGGGGGCCAGGTCACCGGGGAGCTGTTTTTT.

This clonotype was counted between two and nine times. CDR3 coding DNA: TGTGCCAGCAGCGTCGGCCCGAAAGGGGGCTACACCTTC. This codes for CASSVGPKGGYTF. The V and J genes are TRBV9 and TRBJ1-2; D remains ambiguous. This CDR3 region has 13 residues. Germline values: CDR1 SGDLS, CDR2 YYNGEE. V was cut by 2 bases and J by 8 bases, with 13 bases left in between.

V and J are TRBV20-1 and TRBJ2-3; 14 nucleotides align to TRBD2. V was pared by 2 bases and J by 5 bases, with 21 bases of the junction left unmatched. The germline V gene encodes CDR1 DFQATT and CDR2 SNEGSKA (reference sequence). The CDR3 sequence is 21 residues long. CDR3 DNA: TGCAGTGCTAGAAACCGACTAGCGGGAGGGCCAGGTGGTCCACACGTAGATACGCAGTATTTT. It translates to CSARNRLAGGPGGPHVDTQYF.

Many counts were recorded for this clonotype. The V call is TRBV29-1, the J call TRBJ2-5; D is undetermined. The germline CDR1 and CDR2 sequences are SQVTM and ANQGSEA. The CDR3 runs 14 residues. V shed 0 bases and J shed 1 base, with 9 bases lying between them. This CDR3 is CSVEDRRTQETQYF. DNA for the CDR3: TGCAGCGTTGAAGATCGGCGTACCCAAGAGACCCAGTACTTC.

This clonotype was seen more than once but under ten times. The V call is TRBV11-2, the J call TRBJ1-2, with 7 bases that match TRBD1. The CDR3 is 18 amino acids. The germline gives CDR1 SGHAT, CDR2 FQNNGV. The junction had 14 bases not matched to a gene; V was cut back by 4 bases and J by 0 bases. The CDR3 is CASSSPRLGQLANYGYTF. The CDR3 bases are TGTGCCAGCAGCTCCCCCCGCCTGGGACAGTTAGCTAACTATGGCTACACCTTC.

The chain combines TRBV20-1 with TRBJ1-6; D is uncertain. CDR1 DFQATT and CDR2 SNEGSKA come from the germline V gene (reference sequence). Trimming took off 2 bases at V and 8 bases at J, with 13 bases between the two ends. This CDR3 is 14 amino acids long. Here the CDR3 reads CSARSSPRDSPLHF. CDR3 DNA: TGCAGTGCTAGATCCAGCCCCCGGGATTCACCCCTCCACTTT.

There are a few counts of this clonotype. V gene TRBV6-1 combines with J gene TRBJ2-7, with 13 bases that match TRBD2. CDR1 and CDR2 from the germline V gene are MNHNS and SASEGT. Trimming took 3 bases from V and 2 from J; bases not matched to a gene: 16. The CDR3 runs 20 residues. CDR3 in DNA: TGTGCCAGCAGTGACGGGGTTTGGACTAGCGGGAGAAAGGGAACCTACGAGCAGTACTTC. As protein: CASSDGVWTSGRKGTYEQYF.

Here the CDR3 reads CASASGTVNTGELFF. The CDR3 DNA is TGTGCCAGCGCCTCCGGGACGGTTAACACCGGGGAGCTGTTTTTT. This chain connects TRBV11-2 to TRBJ2-2; D possibly uses TRBD1 or TRBD2 (5 bases each). The CDR3 loop spans 15 amino acids. V shed 8 bases and J shed 2 bases, with 15 bases lying between them. Looked up from germline, CDR1 is SGHAT and CDR2 is FQNNGV.

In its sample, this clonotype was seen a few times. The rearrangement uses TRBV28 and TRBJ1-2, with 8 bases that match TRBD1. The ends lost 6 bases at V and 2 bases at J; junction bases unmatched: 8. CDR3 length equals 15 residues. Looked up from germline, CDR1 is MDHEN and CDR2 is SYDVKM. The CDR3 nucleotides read TGTGCCAGCAGGCTCCCGACAGGGGCGAACTATGGCTACACCTTC. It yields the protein CASRLPTGANYGYTF.

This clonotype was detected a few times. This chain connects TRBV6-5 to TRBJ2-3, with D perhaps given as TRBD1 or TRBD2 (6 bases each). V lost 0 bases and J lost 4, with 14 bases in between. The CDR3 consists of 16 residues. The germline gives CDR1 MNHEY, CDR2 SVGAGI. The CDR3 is CASSYSGGGRADTQYF. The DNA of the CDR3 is TGTGCCAGCAGTTACTCGGGGGGCGGTAGGGCAGATACGCAGTATTTT.

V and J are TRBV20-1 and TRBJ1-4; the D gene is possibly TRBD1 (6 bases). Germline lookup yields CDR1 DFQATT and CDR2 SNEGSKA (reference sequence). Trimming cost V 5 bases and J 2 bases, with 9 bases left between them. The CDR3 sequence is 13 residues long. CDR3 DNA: TGCAGTGCTGAACAGGGCACTAATGAAAAACTGTTTTTT. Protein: CSAEQGTNEKLFF.

The CDR3 reads CASAAGQGPRETQYF. The CDR3 DNA follows: TGCGCCAGCGCTGCTGGACAGGGCCCAAGAGAGACCCAGTACTTC. The chain is built from TRBV5-1 and TRBJ2-5; 8 nucleotides line up with TRBD1. This CDR3 has 15 amino acids. Germline trimming cut 7 bases from V and 4 bases from J; bases unmatched to any gene: 12. The germline V gene encodes CDR1 SGHRS and CDR2 YFSETQ.

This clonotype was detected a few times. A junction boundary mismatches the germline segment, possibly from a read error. CDR3 in amino acids: CSSSGRLASNEQFF. CDR3 DNA: TGTTCCAGCAGTGGGAGGCTAGCCTCGAATGAGCAGTTCTTC. The chain combines TRBV6-1 with TRBJ2-1, with a possible D match to TRBD2 (6 bases). The germline V gene has CDR1 MNHNS and CDR2 SASEGT. The CDR3 has 14 amino acids.